The 32 T cell receptor beta chains in this list originate from one sample, sequenced in a study of OX40 agonist ivuxolimab in advanced cancers. This table comes from immunoSEQ multiplex PCR, and its TCRdb copy is limited to in-frame clones, with some not included. The sample includes around 61,000 clones, 82% of them seen just once. The source was CD4+ or CD8+ T cells sorted from blood, collected in a trial of the OX40 agonist ivuxolimab. The receptor source for this set is an adult with an advanced solid tumor such as melanoma, head and neck, liver or kidney cancer.

The V gene is TRBV7-9, the J gene TRBJ1-1; D remains unclear. V lost 0 bases to trimming and J lost 9 bases, with 11 bases between them. Germline CDR1 SEHNR, CDR2 FQNEAQ (reference sequence). The length of the CDR3 is 13 residues. CDR3 coding DNA: TGTGCCAGCAGCTTAGCCGGCGGCACCCAAGCTTTCTTT. Its protein is CASSLAGGTQAFF.

The J gene is TRBJ2-3, the V gene TRBV5-1; D is unclear. Germline assignment: CDR1 SGHRS and CDR2 YFSETQ. The length of the CDR3 is 12 residues. The V end lost 1 base, the J end lost 6 bases, and 6 bases lay between the germline ends. CDR3 region: CASSLNWDTQYF. The DNA for the CDR3 is TGCGCCAGCAGCTTGAACTGGGATACGCAGTATTTT.

The chain has TRBV29-1 and TRBJ1-1; D gene unclear. Germline V lookup: CDR1 SQVTM, CDR2 ANQGSEA. V was cut by 4 bases and J by 1 base, with 22 bases left in between. The CDR3 has 17 amino acids. This CDR3 is CSVGPLEPGRKNTEAFF. As DNA, the CDR3 is TGCAGCGTTGGCCCCCTCGAGCCAGGACGGAAGAACACTGAAGCTTTCTTT.

The chain is built from TRBV19 and TRBJ1-2; D gene unclear. This CDR3 contains 12 residues. Trimming took 6 bases from V and 7 from J, leaving 12 bases between them. CDR1 and CDR2 (germline): LNHDA, SQIVND (reference sequence). The CDR3 here is CASRRIGGGYTF. The CDR3 bases are TGTGCCAGTAGGAGAATAGGAGGTGGCTACACCTTC. Full variable domain (remainder filled in from reference TRBV19 and TRBJ1-2): DGGITQSPKYLFRKEGQNVTLSCEQNLNHDAMYWYRQDPGQGLRLIYYSQIVNDFQKGDIAEGYSVSREKKESFPLTVTSAQKNPTAFYLCASRRIGGGYTFGSGTRLTVV.

J is TRBJ2-7 and V is TRBV5-6, with D perhaps matching TRBD1 or TRBD2 (5 bases each). The CDR3 is 16 amino acids. Germline values: CDR1 SGHDT, CDR2 YYEEEE. V shed 4 bases and J shed 0 bases, with 17 bases lying between them. The DNA of the CDR3 is TGTGCCAGCAGCCCTCTAGCTGCTGACAGCTCCTACGAGCAGTACTTC. Translation: CASSPLAADSSYEQYF.

This clone was seen a handful of times. This chain joins TRBV7-6 and TRBJ2-5; D is unresolved. Trimming removed 4 bases from V and 1 base from J, with 7 bases in between. Per germline, CDR1 SGHVS and CDR2 FNYEAQ. The CDR3 extends over 13 amino acids. The CDR3 bases are TGTGCCAGCAGCTCCCGGGTCCAAGAGACCCAGTACTTC. It is translated as CASSSRVQETQYF.

The genes are TRBV10-3 and TRBJ2-5; D may be TRBD1 (6 bases). V was trimmed by 0 bases and J by 4 bases, leaving 12 bases between them. The CDR3 is made up of 15 amino acids. Germline CDR1 is ENHRY and CDR2 is SYGVKD. CDR3 bases: TGTGCCATCAGTGAGTCTTCAGGGGATCGAGAGACCCAGTACTTC. Translating it yields CAISESSGDRETQYF.

This clone was counted once. The rearrangement uses TRBV7-9 and TRBJ2-7; 9 bases align to TRBD1. The CDR3 spans 19 residues. CDR1 SEHNR and CDR2 FQNEAQ come from the germline V gene (reference sequence). The V gene end was trimmed by 1 base and the J gene end by 6 bases; junction bases not matched to a gene: 19. The CDR3 protein is CASSLEFGTGRGLFGEQYF. CDR3 bases: TGTGCCAGCAGCTTAGAGTTCGGGACAGGGAGAGGGTTATTTGGCGAGCAGTACTTC. The whole variable domain, filled in from reference TRBV7-9 and TRBJ2-7, reads DTGVSQNPRHKITKRGQNVTFRCDPISEHNRLYWYRQTLGQGPEFLTYFQNEAQLEKSRLLSDRFSAERPKGSFSTLEIQRTEQGDSAMYLCASSLEFGTGRGLFGEQYFGPGTRLTVT.

J is TRBJ1-5 and V is TRBV28; 8 nucleotides align to TRBD1. From germline, CDR1 is MDHEN and CDR2 SYDVKM. The V gene end was trimmed by 5 bases and the J gene end by 1 base; junction bases not matched to a gene: 1. The CDR3 covers 14 residues. The CDR3 reads CASSTGGSNQPQHF. The CDR3 coding sequence is TGTGCCAGCAGTACAGGGGGGAGCAATCAGCCCCAGCATTTT.

This sequence joins TRBV11-1 and TRBJ1-2; D is uncertain. The length of the CDR3 is 13 residues. V lost 2 bases, J lost 6 bases, and 10 bases lay in between. CDR1 SGHAT and CDR2 FQDESV come from the germline V gene (reference sequence). CDR3 in DNA: TGTGCCAGCAGCTTAACCACTAGGGATGGCTACACCTTC. Translation gives CASSLTTRDGYTF.

The J gene is TRBJ2-5, the V gene TRBV2; 7 bases match TRBD2. Germline-derived CDR1 and CDR2 are SNHLY and FYNNEI. This CDR3 is built from 13 residues. The V segment lost 1 base and the J segment 5 bases; nucleotides outside the gene matches: 1. The CDR3 coding sequence is TGTGCCAGCAGTGAAGAGCGGGACGAGACCCAGTACTTC. It translates to CASSEERDETQYF.

CDR3 nucleotide sequence: TGTGCCAGCAGTATGACAATTCTTCCCCTCCACTTT. Protein sequence: CASSMTILPLHF. The rearrangement joins TRBV2 to TRBJ1-6; D is unclear. CDR1 and CDR2 from the germline V gene are SNHLY and FYNNEI. The germline V and J ends were trimmed by 5 bases and 13 bases, with 12 bases remaining between them. The CDR3 length is 12 residues.

The chain couples TRBV7-2 to TRBJ2-3, with 8 bases lining up with TRBD2. CDR1 SGHTA and CDR2 FQGNSA come from the germline V gene. The CDR3 is 14 residues long. V shed 5 bases and J 5 bases; nucleotides not matched to a gene: 6. The chain's CDR3 is CASSRREGVDTQYF. The CDR3 coding sequence is TGTGCCAGCAGCCGACGGGAGGGTGTAGATACGCAGTATTTT.

This clone turned up a few times. The chain recombines TRBV10-3 with TRBJ2-4; 9 bases agree with TRBD2. Germline trimming cut 3 bases from V and 6 bases from J; bases unmatched to any gene: 3. This CDR3 is built from 14 residues. The V gene's germline CDR1 is ENHRY and CDR2 SYGVKD. The CDR3 nucleotides are TGTGCCATCAGTGACGGAGCGGGAGGAAACATTCAGTACTTC. It translates to CAISDGAGGNIQYF.

The chain carries TRBV19 and TRBJ2-4, with 9 nucleotides matching TRBD1. The germline V gene has CDR1 LNHDA and CDR2 SQIVND (reference sequence). This CDR3 has 16 amino acids. V shed 4 bases, J shed 2 bases, and the junction held 6 bases outside the gene matches. CDR3 in amino acids: CASSKPTGGTKNIQYF. CDR3 DNA sequence: TGTGCCAGTAGTAAACCGACAGGGGGAACCAAAAACATTCAGTACTTC.

By share of the sample, this clone is medium-sized. V usage is TRBV19 and J usage is TRBJ2-2; 14 bases are shared with TRBD2. CDR3 length: 18 residues. Germline CDR1 and CDR2: LNHDA and SQIVND (reference sequence). V lost 6 bases to trimming and J lost 1 base; unmatched junction nucleotides: 7. The CDR3, as DNA: TGTGCCAGTAGCTTAAGACTAGCGGGAGGGGGGAACACCGGGGAGCTGTTTTTT. Translating gives CASSLRLAGGGNTGELFF.

V is TRBV7-9 and J is TRBJ2-1, with D possibly being TRBD1 (6 bases). This CDR3 has 15 amino acids. Germline V gene sequence: CDR1 SEHNR, CDR2 FQNEAQ (reference sequence). Deletions cut 4 bases from V and 7 bases from J, with 17 bases between. The CDR3 DNA follows: TGTGCCAGCAGCTCAAGTCAGGGGTCGGGGAATGAGCAGTTCTTC. Encoded protein: CASSSSQGSGNEQFF.

A single count supports this clone. The chain combines TRBV30 with TRBJ2-7, with 8 bases lining up with TRBD2. Germline CDR1 and CDR2: GTSNPN and SVGIG (reference sequence). V lost 1 base and J lost 0; bases outside the gene matches: 2. This CDR3 region has 14 residues. The CDR3 here is CAWSGLASSYEQYF. CDR3 sequence (DNA): TGTGCCTGGAGTGGACTAGCGTCCTCCTACGAGCAGTACTTC.

The chain carries TRBV29-1 and TRBJ2-1; 7 bases are a match to TRBD1. The V and J ends lost 3 bases and 4 bases, in that order; junction bases with no gene match: 9. The CDR3 runs 15 residues. Germline CDR1 is SQVTM and CDR2 is ANQGSEA. The CDR3, as DNA: TGCAGCGTTGACTTGGGACAGAGAGCTTACAATGAGCAGTTCTTC. Protein product: CSVDLGQRAYNEQFF.

This clone appeared once. V usage is TRBV28 and J usage is TRBJ2-3, with D perhaps matching TRBD2 (6 bases). Trimming cost V 9 bases and J 7 bases, with 20 bases left between them. The CDR3 has 14 amino acids. CDR1 is MDHEN, CDR2 SYDVKM, per germline. The CDR3 DNA reads TGTGCCAGTACCCGAGTGGGAGGTACCAATACGCAGTATTTT. This sequence encodes CASTRVGGTNTQYF.

The genes are TRBV6-5 and TRBJ1-2, with TRBD1 matching over 8 bases. Germline CDR1 MNHEY, CDR2 SVGAGI. The V and J ends lost 7 bases and 7 bases, in that order; junction bases with no gene match: 8. This CDR3 contains 13 residues. The CDR3 region is CASIQGAGGGYTF. CDR3 sequence (DNA): TGTGCCAGCATCCAGGGGGCCGGCGGTGGCTACACCTTC.

The rearrangement uses TRBV5-8 and TRBJ2-2; D not resolved. The germline V gene has CDR1 SGHTS and CDR2 YDEGEE. The CDR3 has 16 residues. Trimming pared 1 base from V and 0 bases from J, leaving 10 bases between. CDR3 sequence (DNA): TGTGCCAGCAGCTTGTTGAAAGCAGCGAACACCGGGGAGCTGTTTTTT. It translates to CASSLLKAANTGELFF.

The V gene is TRBV18, the J gene TRBJ1-3; D not resolved. Trimming cost V 2 bases and J 7 bases, with 9 bases left between them. The length of the CDR3 is 13 residues. Per germline, CDR1 KGHSH and CDR2 LQKENI. The CDR3 protein is CASSPAQLNTIYF. The CDR3 DNA sequence: TGTGCCAGCTCACCAGCACAGCTTAACACCATATATTTT.

The chain recombines TRBV9 with TRBJ2-1; 9 nucleotides agree with TRBD1. The CDR3 runs 15 residues. After removal of 4 bases from V and 10 bases from J, the junction contained 12 bases not matched to a gene. Germline V CDR1 and CDR2: SGDLS, YYNGEE. The CDR3 reads CASSPGDRATEEQFF. CDR3 bases: TGTGCCAGCAGCCCCGGGGACAGGGCCACAGAGGAGCAGTTCTTC.

This sequence joins TRBV19 and TRBJ2-2; D call uncertain. V shed 3 bases and J shed 4 bases, with 3 bases lying between them. The V gene's germline CDR1 is LNHDA and CDR2 SQIVND (reference sequence). This CDR3 has 12 amino acids. CDR3 coding DNA: TGTGCCAGTAGTATGGTCACCGGGGAGCTGTTTTTT. As protein: CASSMVTGELFF.

The chain joins TRBV28 to TRBJ2-1, with D hard to call. The germline V gene encodes CDR1 MDHEN and CDR2 SYDVKM. CDR3 length equals 15 residues. Trimming stripped 5 bases from V and 0 bases from J, with 11 bases between. The CDR3 here is CASSPPGTSYNEQFF. CDR3 coding DNA: TGTGCCAGCAGTCCCCCAGGTACCTCCTACAATGAGCAGTTCTTC.

This chain links TRBV6-1 with TRBJ2-5, with 9 bases aligning to TRBD1. The length of the CDR3 is 15 residues. The V gene end was trimmed by 2 bases and the J gene end by 2 bases; junction bases not matched to a gene: 3. The germline CDR1 and CDR2 sequences are MNHNS and SASEGT. The CDR3 DNA follows: TGTGCCAGCAGTGAAATGGGACAGGGTCAAGAGACCCAGTACTTC. Protein sequence: CASSEMGQGQETQYF.

This chain connects TRBV5-1 to TRBJ2-3, with 12 bases matching TRBD2. The CDR3 consists of 16 residues. V trimming: 0 bases; J trimming: 5 bases; junction bases outside the gene matches: 4. CDR1 SGHRS and CDR2 YFSETQ come from the germline V gene. This CDR3 reads CASSLGLAGDGDTQYF. The CDR3, as DNA: TGCGCCAGCAGCTTGGGACTAGCGGGAGACGGAGATACGCAGTATTTT.

The rearrangement uses TRBV7-2 and TRBJ1-2, with a tentative D call TRBD1 (5 bases). The CDR3 covers 15 residues. The germline V and J ends were trimmed by 1 base and 1 base, with 10 bases remaining between them. The germline V gene encodes CDR1 SGHTA and CDR2 FQGNSA. The CDR3 here is CASSLGGRVNYGYTF. The CDR3, as DNA: TGTGCCAGCAGCTTAGGGGGGAGGGTTAACTATGGCTACACCTTC.

The chain carries TRBV5-1 and TRBJ2-5; 8 bases match TRBD1. V shed 1 base, J shed 5 bases, and the junction held 7 bases outside the gene matches. The CDR3 is 15 amino acids. Germline loops: CDR1 SGHRS, CDR2 YFSETQ. CDR3 sequence reads: CASSLWQGAEETQYF. In nucleotides, the CDR3 is TGCGCCAGCAGCTTGTGGCAGGGGGCAGAGGAGACCCAGTACTTC.

V and J are TRBV5-1 and TRBJ2-7; the D gene is possibly TRBD1 (6 bases). The CDR3 has 15 amino acids. CDR1 is SGHRS and CDR2 is YFSETQ in the germline V gene. Trimming cost V 0 bases and J 4 bases, with 14 bases left between them. The CDR3: CASSLETGPDYEQYF. CDR3 nucleotides: TGCGCCAGCAGCTTGGAGACAGGCCCCGATTACGAGCAGTACTTC. The full variable domain, rest sourced from reference TRBV5-1 and TRBJ2-7, is KAGVTQTPRYLIKTRGQQVTLSCSPISGHRSVSWYQQTPGQGLQFLFEYFSETQRNKGNFPGRFSGRQFSNSRSEMNVSTLELGDSALYLCASSLETGPDYEQYFGPGTRLTVT.

There are a few counts of this clone. This rearrangement joins TRBV5-1 to TRBJ1-1; D gene uncertain. From germline, CDR1 is SGHRS and CDR2 YFSETQ. The CDR3 sequence is 15 residues long. The V gene lost 4 bases and the J gene lost 4 bases, with 17 bases spanning the gap. In DNA, the CDR3 is TGCGCCAGCAGCCCTTCGAGTTCGGTATTCACTGAAGCTTTCTTT. Translated, it gives CASSPSSSVFTEAFF. The variable domain in full, with the rest retrieved from reference TRBV5-1 and TRBJ1-1, is KAGVTQTPRYLIKTRGQQVTLSCSPISGHRSVSWYQQTPGQGLQFLFEYFSETQRNKGNFPGRFSGRQFSNSRSEMNVSTLELGDSALYLCASSPSSSVFTEAFFGQGTRLTVV.